The present TCR beta chain was sequenced within a study of cytomegalovirus exposure and HLA in healthy donors (dated by TCRdb to 2015 to 2018). For the study in its entirety: According to an earlier analysis of several hundred of the donors, some 180 million T cells yielded over 100 million unique TCR beta sequences and about 300 Gb of sequence data. An early release that covered more than 550 HLA-typed donors contained about 300 gigabases of sequencing data and 65 million to 100 million unique TCR sequences. The genetic ancestry cluster associated with self-reported Caucasian donors included roughly four fifths of the 300 to 450 genotyped donors. The study was designed to test whether signatures of past pathogen exposure could be identified by cataloging public T cell receptors. The T cell repertoires of some 700 subjects were profiled by immunosequencing and related to cytomegalovirus serostatus. In addition to the first cohort of 666 subjects, a separate validation cohort of 120 different subjects was used. High-throughput TCR immunosequencing, statistical association of individual TCRs with disease status, and machine learning were combined to predict cytomegalovirus infection status. A later analysis re-examined previously published TCR beta repertoires from roughly 720 donors and added high-resolution HLA genotyping to investigate patterns of TCR occurrence. The later analysis used no new phenotypic data to find candidate immune exposures, relying instead on TCR beta sequences and their occurrence across donors. To decide whether each TCR beta V gene segment behaved as functional or pseudogenic, an earlier analysis of some 570 of the donors relied on high-throughput TCR beta sequencing. Donor age, sex, ethnicity and CMV serostatus were compiled together with the repertoire data. A later genetic analysis used genome-wide SNP genotypes for about 60% of the roughly 670 donors, treating that subset as a discovery cohort. Every repertoire in the discovery cohort had been generated on one and the same sequencing platform. Class I and class II HLA loci were covered by the typing at four-digit resolution. The number of donors typed differed by locus, with roughly 629-640 for A, B, C, DRB1 and DQB1, around 500 for DQA1, 600 to 610 for DPA1, and over 400 for DPB1. Because of strong linkage in the cohort, roughly five DR-DQ haplotypes were treated as single units for association and clustering. Among about 400 genotyped donors of the cohort, an average of roughly 230,000 unique TCR beta nucleotide sequences was sequenced per donor, of which about 18% were non-productive. The paper's findings and limits, for the study overall: Three of the identified cytomegalovirus-associated TCR beta chains were confirmed in vitro to be specific for cytomegalovirus antigens. Immune exposure information for the cohort was limited to CMV serostatus. In a later analysis, some 18,000 TCR beta sequences were associated with specific HLA alleles at a false discovery rate of 0.05. The presence/absence analyses assumed that sequencing depth was roughly uniform across donors, and that assumption may not be true. Most CMV-associated TCR beta chains appeared to be HLA-restricted in a later analysis, and the HLA associations seemed to be driven largely by CMV exposure. The study gave a list of under 200 TCR beta chains associated with cytomegalovirus. Compared with the roughly 670-donor mean, donors in an Asian-associated ancestry cluster had fewer N-insertions in productive TCRs, according to a later genetic analysis. The authors suggested that the approach could potentially be generalized to other disease states and immunological phenotypes. A later genetic analysis associated a missense DCLRE1C variant with V-gene and J-gene trimming of TCR beta chains, and an independent cohort replicated the association. In an earlier analysis of 587 of the donors, most TCR beta V segments were observed in productive rearrangements about 87% or about 30% of the time, broadly matching IMGT annotations. Compared with equally common non-associated chains, HLA-associated TCR beta chains in a later analysis were more clonally expanded and had lower generation probabilities. Cytomegalovirus status was reported to be diagnosed by the classifier with high specificity and sensitivity in both the original and validation cohorts. The sequencing pipeline was judged likely to have produced a cluster of highly shared sequence variants as a technical artifact. Because the 87-base-pair reads could not distinguish some IMGT-functional V segments, including TRBV6-2 and TRBV6-3, those segments were excluded. A further reported finding was that TCR beta sequences accurately predicted the HLA-A and HLA-B alleles for most subjects in the first cohort. The earlier analysis of around 600 of the donors excluded roughly 16 rarely observed V segments, including chromosome 9 orphons, because counts were too low. HLA typing was unavailable for some donors at each locus, so association tests used only the typed subset. Only TCR beta chains were sequenced in this cohort, and the absence of alpha or paired-chain data limited detectable features. Most TCR sequences were seen in very few donors, while some public TCRs were found in many individuals. According to a later analysis, parvovirus B19, influenza, CMV and Epstein-Barr virus appeared linked to several top co-occurrence clusters. A later analysis found that TCR association rates varied across HLA loci, with DRB1 alleles showing the most associated TCRs and HLA-C alleles the fewest. Correlated functional status among segregating V segments might be attributable to linkage disequilibrium, but an unknown experimental factor could not be ruled out. When HLA alleles, especially DR and DQ, strongly co-occurred, attributing TCR associations to individual alleles was difficult.

V and J are trimmed by 4 bases and 1 base, and the gene matches miss 5 bases of the junction. The CDR3 numbers 15 residues from cysteine through phenylalanine. This entry keeps only the CDR3 DNA: 45 bases, framed from base 1. Sequences SNHLY (CDR1) and FYNNEI (CDR2) are obtained from the germline V gene. Concerning this clone: The antigen it recognizes is unknown.

In total, roughly 670 healthy bone marrow donors made up the cohort. All cohort members were sampled while nominally healthy, although unrecorded immune exposures were likely present. The donor was CMV seronegative and was included in the group of over 300 seronegative cohort members. Each donor provided a peripheral blood sample, and peripheral blood mononuclear cells were used for TCR beta sequencing. The Qiagen DNeasy Blood Extraction Kit was used to extract genomic DNA from the blood cell samples. The library was prepared using the immunoSEQ multiplex PCR assay. A mixture of 60 forward primers for TCR Vbeta segments and 13 reverse primers for TCR Jbeta segments was used in the multiplex PCR. The CDR3 region of rearranged TCR beta genes was amplified from genomic DNA by a multiplex PCR assay. On the Illumina HiSeq System, the amplified TCR beta libraries were sequenced as 87-base-pair reads. In the authors' own workflow: In a later analysis, approximately 74 million unique TCR beta chains were counted across the 650 to 700 repertoires, and about 9.9 million of these chains were shared by at least two donors. A nearest-neighbor algorithm error-corrected the raw reads and collapsed the reads into unique sequences, merging closely related sequences to remove PCR and sequencing errors. CDR3 sequences were aligned to IMGT reference sequences to assign V, D and J gene segments. For a sequence to be retained, at least a six-nucleotide match to both a V gene segment and a J gene segment was required. Rearrangements were classified as productive when the CDR3 lacked stop codons and remained in frame with V and J, and all other rearrangements were classified as non-productive. CDR3 was defined by IMGT convention, running from the second conserved V-encoded cysteine to the conserved J-encoded phenylalanine. The earlier analysis of some 580 of the donors excluded any sequence lacking an unambiguous match to a single V gene segment. In an earlier analysis of approximately 610 of the donors, V segments were called functional above 56.7% productive rearrangements and were called segregating when the between-donor standard deviation exceeded 5%. A statistical classification framework was built to diagnose cytomegalovirus status from the catalog of TCR beta chain sequences. In a later analysis, TCR nucleotide sequences were compared against IMGT/GENE-DB human TR gene sequences so that V and J genes could be assigned. Using the TCRdist pipeline, a later analysis assigned CDR3 sequences along with most-parsimonious VDJ recombination scenarios. In a later analysis, each TCR beta chain was defined by its CDR3 amino acid sequence together with its V-gene family, and reads lacking a unique V-gene family were excluded. As a way to deal with suspected cross-contamination and a sequencing artifact, a later analysis dropped approximately 590 nucleotide sequences that were highly shared and had low generation probability. A later analysis calculated a clonal expansion index for each public chain from normalized within-repertoire ranks of inferred template counts. A later analysis computed generation probabilities with a VDJ recombination model fitted to out-of-frame rearrangements, and checked the results against IGoR. In a later analysis, hypergeometric tests were used to score TCR-TCR, TCR-HLA and TCR-CMV co-occurrence, with a repertoire-size bias correction applied to TCR pairs. False discovery rates were estimated in a later analysis by permuting HLA or CMV assignments 20 times. In a later analysis, co-occurring TCRs were grouped with DBSCAN, and TCRdist sequence similarity was added when clustering was performed within HLA-allele-positive subsets. Repertoires with fewer than 30,000 or more than 120,000 public chains were left out of co-occurrence clustering, as were roughly five repertoires with anomalous nucleotide sharing. Entries here come from immuneACCESS through TCRdb and include only in-frame sequences with V and J called. Some clones fail to appear in such tables; in the studies checked, an unresolved V gene covers under half of the shortfall, and the cause of the remainder is unknown. V and J calls and clone size follow that table, whereas D and trimming were derived from the DNA. This sample's listing comprises 100,000 to 150,000 clones. Of the sample, around 2.4% is held by the ten largest clones.

The sequence came from a man aged 40-55 years in good health and CMV-seronegative. Material: PBMCs. The sequence is built from TRBV2 and TRBJ2-3, with 7 bases aligning to TRBD2. The nucleotide sequence reads as follows: TGTGCCAGCAGTGTTGAGCGGGAAGGCACAGATACGCAGTATTTT. The encoded protein is CASSVEREGTDTQYF.